This T cell receptor (beta chain) is drawn from a study of blood T cell repertoires in COVID-19. Two consecutive negative NP/OP PCR tests, clearance, or resolved symptoms defined Cohort 3 recovery. This clone has just one count. The data were produced by immunoSEQ multiplex PCR, yet TCRdb's version contains in-frame clones alone and is incomplete. In the table there are approximately 200,000 clones, approximately 84% of which are singletons. The sample was PBMCs or T cells enriched from blood (not recorded which). The TCR originated in a woman under 40 who had recovered from COVID-19.

CDR3 sequence: CASSQAPGGAKNIQYF. CDR3 coding DNA: TGTGCCAGCAGCCAAGCTCCGGGAGGGGCCAAAAACATTCAGTACTTC. This sequence joins TRBV3-1 (or the pseudogene TRBV3-2) and TRBJ2-4, with 8 bases fitting TRBD2. The CDR3 is 16 amino acids. V trimming: 1 base; J trimming: 1 base; junction bases outside the gene matches: 3. From germline, CDR1 is LGHDT and CDR2 YNNKEL (reference sequence).